One TCR beta chain is described in this entry. Its specificity is unknown. The sample originates from a study of OX40 agonist ivuxolimab in advanced cancers. Study summary: Dosing consisted of intravenous ivuxolimab at 0.01 to 10 mg/kg every 2 weeks. Patients treated during dose escalation were battling hepatocellular carcinoma, melanoma, renal cell or head and neck cancer.

Study-wide points: Blood T cells, both CD4+ and CD8+, expanded clonally by week 6 at 0.1 to 3.0 mg/kg. Antigen specificity remained undetermined for the expanded peripheral T cells.

Germline V gene data show CDR1 as SEHNR and CDR2 as FQNEAQ (reference sequence). This CDR3 region has 17 residues. V lost 5 bases, J lost 0 bases, and 9 bases stayed unmatched. This table comes from immunoSEQ multiplex PCR, and its TCRdb copy is limited to in-frame clones, with some not included. The sample has tens of thousands of clones, around 85% seen once. The clonotype was recovered from an adult with an advanced solid tumor such as melanoma, head and neck, liver or kidney cancer. The sequences come from CD4+ or CD8+ T cells sorted from blood, collected in a trial of the OX40 agonist ivuxolimab. V and J are TRBV7-9 and TRBJ2-1; 8 positions match TRBD1. The CDR3 sequence: CASSIGAGGASYNEQFF. The DNA of the CDR3 is TGTGCCAGCAGCATTGGAGCAGGGGGCGCCTCCTACAATGAGCAGTTCTTC.